One sample yielded the 27 T cell receptor beta chains listed below, sequenced in a study of early T cells in non-severe SARS-CoV-2 infection. In TCRdb, the 5' RACE reads were re-called with MiXCR into one record per CDR3 protein. The sample consists of 35,000 to 50,000 distinct CDR3 sequences, about 5.9% of them appearing once. The starting material was whole blood, obtained at baseline. These receptors were taken from an adult who was a healthcare worker with PCR-confirmed SARS-CoV-2 infection or an uninfected control (not recorded which).

This clonotype has a count of ten or more. This chain connects TRBV7-9 to TRBJ2-5; TRBD2 aligns across 12 bases. Germline-derived CDR1 and CDR2 are SEHNR and FQNEAQ (reference sequence). The CDR3 sequence is 18 residues long. V trimming: 4 bases; J trimming: 1 base; junction bases outside the gene matches: 10. CDR3: CASSSHRLAGETQETQYF. The DNA for the CDR3 is TGTGCCAGCAGCTCCCACCGACTAGCGGGGGAGACCCAAGAGACCCAGTACTTC. Full variable domain (missing parts from reference TRBV7-9 and TRBJ2-5): DTGVSQNPRHKITKRGQNVTFRCDPISEHNRLYWYRQTLGQGPEFLTYFQNEAQLEKSRLLSDRFSAERPKGSFSTLEIQRTEQGDSAMYLCASSSHRLAGETQETQYFGPGTRLLVL.

This clonotype was seen ten or more times. The chain recombines TRBV3-1 with TRBJ2-5; no clear D gene. Germline CDR1 and CDR2: LGHDT and YNNKEL (reference sequence). This CDR3 has 12 amino acids. V shed 3 bases and J shed 2 bases, with 4 bases lying between them. As DNA, the CDR3 is TGTGCCAGCAGCCATCTACAAGAGACCCAGTACTTC. Its protein is CASSHLQETQYF.

This clonotype came up a few times. The chain uses TRBV15 and TRBJ1-4, with TRBD1 identical over 7 bases. There are 14 residues in the CDR3. Germline V gives CDR1 LNHNV, CDR2 YYDKDF (reference sequence). V dropped 4 bases and J dropped 2; count of bases not matched to a gene: 1. The CDR3 spells CATSTQGTNEKLFF. The DNA of the CDR3 is TGTGCCACCAGCACACAGGGGACTAATGAAAAACTGTTTTTT. Combining the CDR3 with reference TRBV15 and TRBJ1-4 gives the whole variable domain DAMVIQNPRYQVTQFGKPVTLSCSQTLNHNVMYWYQQKSSQAPKLLFHYYDKDFNNEADTPDNFQSRRPNTSFCFLDIRSPGLGDTAMYLCATSTQGTNEKLFFGSGTQLSVL.

This clonotype was detected ten times or more. This sequence joins TRBV29-1 and TRBJ2-1; perhaps TRBD1 as D (6 bases). Germline V gene data show CDR1 as SQVTM and CDR2 as ANQGSEA. The ends were cut back, 4 bases at V and 4 bases at J, with 14 bases in the middle. The CDR3 sequence is 14 residues long. The chain's CDR3 is CSVVQGSAYNEQFF. In DNA, the CDR3 is TGCAGCGTTGTCCAGGGGTCCGCGTACAATGAGCAGTTCTTC.

This clonotype was seen a handful of times. The chain employs TRBV29-1 and TRBJ2-5; 10 nucleotides align to TRBD2. The CDR3 consists of 17 residues. Germline trimming cut 4 bases from V and 1 base from J; bases unmatched to any gene: 12. Germline loops: CDR1 SQVTM, CDR2 ANQGSEA. For the CDR3, the DNA is TGCAGCGTTGGGGGTTACTCTAGCGGGGGCACCCAAGAGACCCAGTACTTC. Translated: CSVGGYSSGGTQETQYF.

This chain joins TRBV7-2 and TRBJ1-4; D uncertain. The CDR3 runs to 15 residues. Germline V gene data show CDR1 as SGHTA and CDR2 as FQGNSA. Trimming removed 1 base from V and 2 bases from J, with 8 bases in between. Here the CDR3 reads CASSLGFLTNEKLFF. The CDR3, as DNA: TGTGCCAGCAGCTTAGGGTTTCTGACTAATGAAAAACTGTTTTTT.

This clonotype has at least ten counts. The chain carries TRBV19 and TRBJ1-2, with a possible D match to TRBD1 (5 bases). This CDR3 is built from 12 residues. Germline loops: CDR1 LNHDA, CDR2 SQIVND (reference sequence). V lost 3 bases to trimming and J lost 5 bases, with 7 bases between them. DNA of the CDR3: TGTGCCAGTAGTATGGCAGGGTATGGCTACACCTTC. As protein: CASSMAGYGYTF. The full variable domain, rest sourced from reference TRBV19 and TRBJ1-2, is DGGITQSPKYLFRKEGQNVTLSCEQNLNHDAMYWYRQDPGQGLRLIYYSQIVNDFQKGDIAEGYSVSREKKESFPLTVTSAQKNPTAFYLCASSMAGYGYTFGSGTRLTVV.

The table lists this clonotype with many counts. The rearrangement links TRBV20-1 to TRBJ1-2, with D hard to call. The CDR3 consists of 17 residues. Trimming pared 0 bases from V and 3 bases from J, leaving 20 bases between. Germline V gene lookup returns CDR1 DFQATT and CDR2 SNEGSKA (reference sequence). The CDR3 loop reads CSARDPRRGQIHYGYTF. CDR3 in DNA: TGCAGTGCTAGAGATCCACGGAGAGGGCAAATTCACTATGGCTACACCTTC.

V gene TRBV30 combines with J gene TRBJ1-1, with a weak D call TRBD1 (6 bases). The V and J ends lost 2 bases and 10 bases respectively, with 14 bases between them. This CDR3 has 12 amino acids. The V gene's germline CDR1 is GTSNPN and CDR2 SVGIG (reference sequence). The CDR3 reads CAWSLTGGTAFF. The DNA for the CDR3 is TGTGCCTGGAGTCTTACGGGGGGCACAGCTTTCTTT.

This clonotype appeared many times. The chain uses TRBV7-9 and TRBJ2-2; no reliable D call. V gave up 1 base and J gave up 6 bases, with 9 bases separating them. Germline V gene sequence: CDR1 SEHNR, CDR2 FQNEAQ (reference sequence). This CDR3 is built from 14 residues. The chain's CDR3 is CASSLGVTAGELFF. CDR3 sequence (DNA): TGTGCCAGCAGCTTAGGAGTGACGGCCGGGGAGCTGTTTTTT.

This clonotype was counted ten times or more. V is TRBV20-1 and J is TRBJ1-1, with no clear D. This CDR3 comprises 13 residues. The germline V gene encodes CDR1 DFQATT and CDR2 SNEGSKA (reference sequence). Trimming pared 3 bases from V and 1 base from J, leaving 9 bases between. CDR3 coding DNA: TGCAGTGCTAGGGGTCGGAGGAACACTGAAGCTTTCTTT. It codes for CSARGRRNTEAFF.

Many counts were recorded for this clonotype. The J gene is TRBJ2-6, the V gene TRBV19; 11 bases align to TRBD1. From germline, CDR1 is LNHDA and CDR2 SQIVND (reference sequence). The CDR3 consists of 16 residues. J gave up 4 bases and V 6 bases, and 5 bases lay outside the gene matches. The CDR3 is CASSRTGGYGANVLTF. CDR3 bases: TGTGCCAGTAGCCGGACAGGGGGCTACGGGGCCAACGTCCTGACTTTC.

This CDR3 reads CASSESWTSPLHF. In DNA form, the CDR3 reads TGTGCCAGCAGTGAATCATGGACCTCACCCCTCCACTTT. V and J are TRBV25-1 and TRBJ1-6; D is uncertain. Germline values: CDR1 MGHDK, CDR2 SYGVNS. The CDR3 length is 13 residues. Trimming left V 1 base short and J 10 bases short, with 8 bases between.

This clonotype is labeled medium-sized (0.01 to 0.1%). The DNA for the CDR3 is TGTGCCAGCAGTGAATATCGGGGGGACGGCCCGAACTATGGCTACACCTTC. Residues: CASSEYRGDGPNYGYTF. The rearrangement links TRBV25-1 to TRBJ1-2; a possible D gene is TRBD1 (5 bases). Germline values: CDR1 MGHDK, CDR2 SYGVNS. V gave up 0 bases and J gave up 2 bases, with 16 bases separating them. The CDR3 has 17 residues.

The V and J genes are TRBV20-1 and TRBJ2-2, with D tentatively TRBD1 or TRBD2 (5 bases each). The germline gives CDR1 DFQATT, CDR2 SNEGSKA (reference sequence). The V end was cut by 0 bases, the J end by 2 bases, with 10 bases between. The CDR3 runs to 15 residues. In DNA form, the CDR3 reads TGCAGTGCTAGAGATCTGGGGGACAACACCGGGGAGCTGTTTTTT. This sequence encodes CSARDLGDNTGELFF.

The table lists this clonotype with many counts. V usage is TRBV4-3 and J usage is TRBJ1-4; possibly TRBD1 for D (5 bases). Germline V gene lookup returns CDR1 LGHNA and CDR2 YSLEER. This CDR3 comprises 17 residues. The V end was cut by 3 bases, the J end by 3 bases, with 17 bases between. The CDR3 protein is CASSQDFRQHPNEKLFF. The CDR3 coding sequence is TGCGCCAGCAGCCAGGACTTCAGACAGCACCCTAATGAAAAACTGTTTTTT.

This clonotype was observed many times. V and J are TRBV20-1 and TRBJ2-1; 10 bases agree with TRBD1. The CDR3 is 13 amino acids. Trimming took 7 bases from V and 2 from J; bases not matched to a gene: 2. From germline, CDR1 is DFQATT and CDR2 SNEGSKA (reference sequence). The CDR3 reads CSETGGPYNEQFF. CDR3 sequence (DNA): TGCAGTGAGACAGGGGGCCCCTACAATGAGCAGTTCTTC.

This clonotype came up many times. The J gene is TRBJ1-1, the V gene TRBV7-9; the D is unclear. There are 13 residues in the CDR3. Trimming cost V 3 bases and J 0 bases, with 5 bases left between them. Germline CDR1 and CDR2: SEHNR and FQNEAQ (reference sequence). In nucleotides, the CDR3 is TGTGCCAGCAGCTTCGGCATGAACACTGAAGCTTTCTTT. Translated, it gives CASSFGMNTEAFF.

This clonotype has ten or more counts. The gene calls are TRBV7-2 and TRBJ2-1, with a tentative D call TRBD2 (7 bases). Looked up from germline, CDR1 is SGHTA and CDR2 is FQGNSA. The CDR3 spans 17 residues. Trimming shortened V by 0 bases and J by 5 bases, and 17 bases separated the two germline ends. DNA for the CDR3: TGTGCCAGCAGCTTAGCGTGGGGGGGGCGAGAGAACAATGAGCAGTTCTTC. Protein product: CASSLAWGGRENNEQFF. Together with reference TRBV7-2 and TRBJ2-1, the CDR3 gives the full variable domain: GAGVSQSPSNKVTEKGKDVELRCDPISGHTALYWYRQSLGQGLEFLIYFQGNSAPDKSGLPSDRFSAERTGGSVSTLTIQRTQQEDSAVYLCASSLAWGGRENNEQFFGPGTRLTVL.

The chain has TRBV20-1 and TRBJ1-5; D ambiguous. The germline CDR1 and CDR2 sequences are DFQATT and SNEGSKA (reference sequence). V was cut by 0 bases and J by 1 base, with 10 bases left in between. This CDR3 is 15 amino acids long. Here the CDR3 DNA reads TGCAGTGCTAGAGAATTCGGGATGAGCAATCAGCCCCAGCATTTT. Its translation is CSAREFGMSNQPQHF.

In its sample, this clonotype was seen many times. The rearrangement links TRBV7-6 to TRBJ1-2; D uncertain. Per the germline V gene, CDR1 is SGHVS and CDR2 is FNYEAQ. The CDR3 is made up of 12 amino acids. Trimming took 4 bases from V and 9 from J, leaving 12 bases between them. CDR3 coding DNA: TGTGCCAGCAGCTCCGCCCCGGGGAGCTACACCTTC. It yields the protein CASSSAPGSYTF.

There are many counts of this clonotype. The rearrangement uses TRBV30 and TRBJ2-3; D is ambiguous. CDR3 length: 14 amino acids. Germline V gives CDR1 GTSNPN, CDR2 SVGIG (reference sequence). The V gene lost 1 base and the J gene lost 2 bases, with 10 bases spanning the gap. The CDR3 loop reads CAWSGGLSTDTQYF. CDR3 nucleotide sequence: TGTGCCTGGAGTGGGGGTCTTTCCACAGATACGCAGTATTTT.

The table lists this clonotype with many counts. V usage is TRBV11-3 and J usage is TRBJ2-1; 7 bases fit TRBD1. The CDR3 extends over 13 amino acids. Germline-derived CDR1 and CDR2 are SGHNT and YENEEA. The V gene end was trimmed by 1 base and the J gene end by 9 bases; junction bases not matched to a gene: 3. The CDR3 coding sequence is TGTGCCAGCAGCTTAGTACAGGGGCCTGAGCAGTTCTTC. As protein: CASSLVQGPEQFF.

There are many counts of this clonotype. This chain connects TRBV29-1 to TRBJ2-3; 12 bases align to TRBD2. Germline V gene data show CDR1 as SQVTM and CDR2 as ANQGSEA. Trimming at V came to 7 bases and at J to 4 bases, leaving 15 bases not matched to a gene. CDR3 size: 17 residues. This chain's CDR3 is CSAYNPGLAGLADTQYF. In DNA, the CDR3 is TGCAGCGCCTATAACCCTGGACTAGCGGGGCTAGCAGATACGCAGTATTTT.

This clonotype was recorded many times. The chain links TRBV18 to TRBJ2-5; 11 nucleotides match TRBD2. The junction had 4 bases not matched to a gene; V was cut back by 5 bases and J by 2 bases. Looked up from germline, CDR1 is KGHSH and CDR2 is LQKENI. CDR3 size: 15 residues. As DNA, the CDR3 is TGTGCCAGCTCATCGGGACTAGCGGTTCAAGAGACCCAGTACTTC. Amino acid sequence: CASSSGLAVQETQYF.

This clonotype was seen more than once but under ten times. The CDR3 DNA sequence: TGTGCCAGCAGCGTAGGAATCGAGCTTTACACAGATACGCAGTATTTT. This sequence encodes CASSVGIELYTDTQYF. V gene TRBV9 combines with J gene TRBJ2-3; no clear D gene. V was cut by 0 bases and J by 2 bases, with 13 bases left in between. This CDR3 spans 16 amino acids. CDR1 is SGDLS, CDR2 YYNGEE, per germline.

This clonotype has a count of ten or more. J is TRBJ2-3 and V is TRBV20-1; a weak D match, TRBD2 (5 bases). Germline CDR1 reads DFQATT; CDR2 reads SNEGSKA (reference sequence). Trimming took 0 bases from V and 2 from J, leaving 12 bases between them. The CDR3 totals 15 residues. CDR3 sequence (DNA): TGCAGTGCTAGAGATGATAGCGCCTCCACAGATACGCAGTATTTT. Encoded protein: CSARDDSASTDTQYF.